This TCR beta chain was recorded in a study of T cells in Graves' hyperthyroidism and ophthalmopathy. There are many counts of this clonotype. RNA transcripts served as the template for amplifying TCR beta CDR3 regions. Carried out on the TCR CDR3, a first-round RT-PCR used the HTBI primer set. TCRdb reanalysed the multiplex PCR reads using MiXCR and keeps one entry per CDR3 protein. The table lists around 700,000 distinct CDR3 sequences, approximately 18% of them singletons. J was trimmed by 4 bases and V by 5 bases; bases with no gene match: 7. The CDR3 runs to 14 residues. CDR1 and CDR2 from the germline V gene are SEHNR and FQNEAQ (reference sequence). Aged 18 to 65, the patients had hyperthyroidism that was newly diagnosed and had lasted under 2 months. Blood dates from first hyperthyroidism diagnosis, before any ophthalmopathy symptoms.

This TCR came from a woman between 50 and 59 years old with Graves' hyperthyroidism that later progressed to Graves' ophthalmopathy. Source material: blood. The chain combines TRBV7-9 with TRBJ2-7; TRBD1 aligns across 8 bases. CDR3 sequence reads: CASSVTGEAYEQYF. The CDR3 bases are TGTGCCAGCAGCGTGACAGGGGAGGCGTACGAGCAGTACTTC. Using reference TRBV7-9 and TRBJ2-7 for the parts outside the CDR3, the full variable domain is DTGVSQNPRHKITKRGQNVTFRCDPISEHNRLYWYRQTLGQGPEFLTYFQNEAQLEKSRLLSDRFSAERPKGSFSTLEIQRTEQGDSAMYLCASSVTGEAYEQYFGPGTRLTVT.